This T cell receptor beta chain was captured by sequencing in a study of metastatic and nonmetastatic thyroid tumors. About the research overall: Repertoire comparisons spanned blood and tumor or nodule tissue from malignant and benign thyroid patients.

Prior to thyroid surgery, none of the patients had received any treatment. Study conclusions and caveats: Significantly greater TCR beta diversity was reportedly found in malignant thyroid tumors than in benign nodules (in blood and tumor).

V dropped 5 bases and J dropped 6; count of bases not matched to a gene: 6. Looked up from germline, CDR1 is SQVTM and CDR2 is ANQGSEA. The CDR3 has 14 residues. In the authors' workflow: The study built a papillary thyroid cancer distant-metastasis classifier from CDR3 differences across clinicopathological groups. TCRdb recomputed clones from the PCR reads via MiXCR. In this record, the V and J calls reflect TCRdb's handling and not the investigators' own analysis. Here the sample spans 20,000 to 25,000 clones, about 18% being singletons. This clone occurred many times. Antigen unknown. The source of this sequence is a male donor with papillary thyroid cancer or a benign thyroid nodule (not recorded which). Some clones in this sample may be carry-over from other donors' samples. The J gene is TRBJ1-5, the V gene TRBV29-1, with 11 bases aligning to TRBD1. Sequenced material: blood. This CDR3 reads CSVTRTGGFQPQHF. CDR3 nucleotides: TGCAGCGTTACAAGGACAGGGGGCTTTCAGCCCCAGCATTTT.